The rows below give T cell receptor beta chains drawn from one sample of a study of regulatory T cells in long-lasting Graves disease. TCRdb re-called the multiplex PCR reads with MiXCR, one entry per CDR3 protein. Counted here are about 470,000 distinct CDR3 sequences, roughly 21% occurring once; the ten biggest clones make up roughly 7.7%. The sample was peripheral blood mononuclear cells (PBMCs), taken when the disease was refractory, from a patient treated with antithyroid drugs. Receptor source: a female donor with Graves disease. The CDR3 runs from the conserved cysteine through the conserved F or W. D genes are given only for firm matches. Clone size is shown for a subset of rows, as once, few, many or a class of expanded clone.

v_call,d_call,j_call,clone_size,cdr3_nt,cdr3_aa
TRBV7-9,.,TRBJ2-7,many,TGTGCCAGCAGCGCATCGGGAGTGAGCTACGAGCAGTACTTC,CASSASGVSYEQYF
TRBV10-3,.,TRBJ2-6,.,TGTGCCATCAGTGAAGGTACAGGGAAGAAATCTGGGGCCAACGTCCTGACTTTC,CAISEGTGKKSGANVLTF
TRBV6-1,.,TRBJ1-2,many,TGTGCCAGCAGCCCACAGGGTAATGGCTACACCTTC,CASSPQGNGYTF
TRBV3-1,TRBD1,TRBJ1-2,few,TGTGCCAGCAGCCAAAGCTACAGGGGGCTAGGAGGCTACACCTTC,CASSQSYRGLGGYTF
TRBV5-8,.,TRBJ2-3,.,TGTGCCAGCAGCCAGTTGGGCGGGATAAGCGCAGATACGCAGTATTTT,CASSQLGGISADTQYF
TRBV2,TRBD1,TRBJ1-2,many,TGTGCCAGCAGTGAAGAACAGGGGGCCTATGGCTACACCTTC,CASSEEQGAYGYTF
TRBV11-3,TRBD2,TRBJ2-2,.,TGTGCCAGCAGCTATTGGTATCTCCGGGAGGAGGGCCGGAACACCGGGGAGCTGTTTTTT,CASSYWYLREEGRNTGELFF
TRBV19,.,TRBJ2-2,.,TGTGCCAGTAGGCAATTGGGGGACACCGGGGAGCTGTTTTTT,CASRQLGDTGELFF
TRBV20-1,.,TRBJ2-2,few,TGCAGTGCTAGAGATGGGGGGCCGGCCGTTAGTGTCGGGGAGCTGTTTTTT,CSARDGGPAVSVGELFF
TRBV19,TRBD1,TRBJ1-5,.,TGTGCCAGTGGACTACAGGGGGATCAGCCCCAGCATTTT,CASGLQGDQPQHF
TRBV5-1,.,TRBJ2-7,many,TGTGCCAGCAGCTTAGGGCACTACGAGCAGTACTTC,CASSLGHYEQYF
TRBV19,.,TRBJ1-1,.,TGTGCCAGTAGTACCCAGGGCCTCATGAACACTGAAGCTTTCTTT,CASSTQGLMNTEAFF
TRBV15,.,TRBJ1-5,many,TGTGCCACCAGCAGAATCTACAGGGAGGATCAGCCCCAGCATTTT,CATSRIYREDQPQHF
TRBV29-1,.,TRBJ2-7,few,TGCAACGTTGTCCGGGAATCCCACGAGCAGTACTTC,CNVVRESHEQYF
TRBV5-6,.,TRBJ1-5,.,TGTGCCAGCAGCTTGGCGGGGTTTGGGGATCAGCCCCAGCATTTT,CASSLAGFGDQPQHF
TRBV30,.,TRBJ1-4,many,TGTGCCTCGGCAGTGACGAAAAAACTGTTTTTT,CASAVTKKLFF
TRBV30,.,TRBJ1-1,.,TGTGCCTGGACCCCCGACAGTTACTCTGAAGCTTTCTTT,CAWTPDSYSEAFF
TRBV2,.,TRBJ2-1,.,TGTGCCAGCAGTGAACGTCGGTATGAGCAGTTCTTC,CASSERRYEQFF
TRBV20-1,.,TRBJ2-5,many,TGCAGTGCTAGAGTTAGAGGTGGAGTAGAGACCCAGTACTTC,CSARVRGGVETQYF
TRBV6-5,.,TRBJ1-1,few,TGTGCCAGCAGTTACCGTTGGCCCCTCAACACTGAAGCTTTCTTT,CASSYRWPLNTEAFF